This T cell receptor beta chain was sequenced during a study of shared clonotypes between healthy human individuals. About this clone itself: Other DNA sequences in this sample translate to the same CDR3.

Authors' processing steps: In the immunoSEQ data, sequences were junction-only and lacked quality scores, so filtering differed. Profiled with immunoSEQ multiplex PCR; TCRdb holds only in-frame clones, not every one. V, J and clone size were drawn from that table, and D and trimming were deduced from the DNA. This sample has some 600,000 clones, with roughly 95% found just once. This CDR3 comprises 14 residues. The germline V gene encodes CDR1 MDHEN and CDR2 SYDVKM. V lost 6 bases to trimming and J lost 0 bases, with 12 bases between them. CD8 cells classed as naive were CD45RO-negative and positively selected for CCR7, excluding terminally differentiated effector memory CD45RA+ cells.

The sequence derives from a woman in her thirties in good health. What was sequenced was naive CD8+ T cells sorted from blood. V and J are TRBV28 and TRBJ2-7; D uncertain. CDR3 sequence: CASSLPGSSYEQYF. Written as DNA, the CDR3 is TGTGCCAGCAGCCTCCCCGGTAGCTCCTACGAGCAGTACTTC.